The following is a T cell receptor (beta chain) sequence with its context. The germline gives CDR1 KGHDR, CDR2 SFDVKD. With 4 bases removed from V and 4 bases from J, the gap between germline ends came to 15 bases. CDR3 length equals 15 residues. A Seattle source enrolled patients during active infection and followed them longitudinally. Original analysis: Amplification from reference gene primers served as the basis for estimated nucleated cell counts. Data came from immunoSEQ multiplex PCR; TCRdb stores just in-frame clones and leaves some out. That table is the source of V, J and clone size, and D and trimming were worked out from the DNA. The data contain some 450,000 clones, roughly 88% of them singletons. This sample was taken from a study of blood T cell repertoires in COVID-19. About the research overall: Sites across the United States, Italy and Spain contributed samples from acute and convalescent COVID-19. PBMCs, B-cell-depleted T cells, or T cells were the source of the cDNA or gDNA that made up the material.

The sample was peripheral blood. The source of this sequence is a woman in her forties or fifties with COVID-19, enrolled during active disease. J is TRBJ1-2 and V is TRBV24-1; the D is unclear. CDR3 sequence: CATSDSRFVGYGYTF. The CDR3 DNA reads TGTGCCACCAGTGACTCCAGGTTCGTGGGCTATGGCTACACCTTC.